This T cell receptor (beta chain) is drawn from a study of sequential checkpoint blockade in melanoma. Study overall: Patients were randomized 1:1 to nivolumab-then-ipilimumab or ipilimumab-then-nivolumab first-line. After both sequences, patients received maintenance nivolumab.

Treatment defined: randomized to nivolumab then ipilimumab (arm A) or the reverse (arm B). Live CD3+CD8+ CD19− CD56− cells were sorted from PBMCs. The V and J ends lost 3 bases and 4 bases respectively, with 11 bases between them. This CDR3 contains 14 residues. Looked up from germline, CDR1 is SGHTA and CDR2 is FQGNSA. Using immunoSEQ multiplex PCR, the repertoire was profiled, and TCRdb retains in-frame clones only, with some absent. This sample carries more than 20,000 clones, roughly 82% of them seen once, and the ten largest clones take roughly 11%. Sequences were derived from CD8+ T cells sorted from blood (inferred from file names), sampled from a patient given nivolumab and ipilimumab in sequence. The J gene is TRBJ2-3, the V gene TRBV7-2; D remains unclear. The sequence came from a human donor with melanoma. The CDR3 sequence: CASSLTHGSDTQYF. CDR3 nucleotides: TGTGCCAGCAGCTTGACTCACGGATCAGATACGCAGTATTTT.